This T cell receptor (beta chain) was documented in a study of cytomegalovirus exposure and HLA in healthy donors. General study findings and limits: The records held CMV serostatus as the only immune exposure information. Reportedly, fewer N-insertions than the approximately 700-donor mean appeared in an Asian-associated ancestry cluster in a later analysis.

Germline V gene sequence: CDR1 MDHEN, CDR2 SYDVKM. V was shortened by 4 bases and J by 5 bases, with 14 bases between the two germline ends. The CDR3 covers 14 residues. To note about this clone: Its antigen is still unknown.

Researchers ran the PCR with 60 Vbeta and 13 Jbeta primers. Profiled with immunoSEQ multiplex PCR; TCRdb holds only in-frame clones, not every one. The sample shows about 140,000 clones, approximately 77% of them seen only once. The receptor comes from a young man in good health and CMV-seronegative. This rearrangement joins TRBV28 to TRBJ2-5, with a weak D call TRBD1 (5 bases). Input material: PBMCs. CDR3 protein: CASSSGQGAETQYF. Written as DNA, the CDR3 is TGTGCCAGCAGTTCCGGGCAGGGCGCCGAGACCCAGTACTTC.